This T cell receptor beta chain appears in the sequencing data of a study of regulatory T cells in long-lasting Graves disease. Whole-study findings and limits: TRBV28, TRBJ1-2 and TRBJ2-5 were segments that persistent disease favored.

For TCR beta, libraries came from iRepertoire HTBI primers and Arm-PCR of CDR3 regions. TCRdb itself ran the multiplex PCR reads through MiXCR, one entry per CDR3 protein. The table shows some 450,000 distinct CDR3 sequences, with about a quarter occurring only once. In this sample, this clonotype turned up a few times. The antigen remains undetermined. At one of its ends the junction is not consistent with the germline gene, which may arise from a read error. CDR1 and CDR2 from the germline V gene are SQVTM and ANQGSEA. CDR3 size: 11 residues. Time point specified: persistent/refractory GD, antithyroid drugs over 5 years with positive TRAb. Researchers made the TCR library from RNA that was extracted from PBMCs. With EDTA tubes as the receptacles, 7.5 to 9.5 milliliters of peripheral blood were drawn.

The TCR sequence derives from a female donor with Graves disease. This rearrangement joins TRBV29-1 to TRBJ1-1; tentative D call: TRBD1 (6 bases). The sample consisted of peripheral blood mononuclear cells (PBMCs), taken when the disease was refractory, from a patient treated with antithyroid drugs. CDR3 nucleotides: TGCAGCGTTGAAAAGGGGGGGTGGTTGAGCTTT. Protein: CSVEKGGWLSF.